This TCR beta chain originates from a study of control samples from healthy donors and cancer patients. Trimming shortened V by 0 bases and J by 3 bases, and 7 bases separated the two germline ends. Per the germline V gene, CDR1 is SGDLS and CDR2 is YYNGEE. This CDR3 contains 13 residues. The data were produced by immunoSEQ multiplex PCR, yet TCRdb's version contains in-frame clones alone and is incomplete. Of some 100,000 clones listed, over 85% were seen once; the top ten hold roughly 8%. J is TRBJ2-7 and V is TRBV9, with D unresolved. Specimen: blood. This receptor was identified in a man in his late teens or twenties in good health. The CDR3 region has the DNA TGTGCCAGCAGCGTAGCACGGAACTACGAGCAGTACTTC. Its protein product is CASSVARNYEQYF.